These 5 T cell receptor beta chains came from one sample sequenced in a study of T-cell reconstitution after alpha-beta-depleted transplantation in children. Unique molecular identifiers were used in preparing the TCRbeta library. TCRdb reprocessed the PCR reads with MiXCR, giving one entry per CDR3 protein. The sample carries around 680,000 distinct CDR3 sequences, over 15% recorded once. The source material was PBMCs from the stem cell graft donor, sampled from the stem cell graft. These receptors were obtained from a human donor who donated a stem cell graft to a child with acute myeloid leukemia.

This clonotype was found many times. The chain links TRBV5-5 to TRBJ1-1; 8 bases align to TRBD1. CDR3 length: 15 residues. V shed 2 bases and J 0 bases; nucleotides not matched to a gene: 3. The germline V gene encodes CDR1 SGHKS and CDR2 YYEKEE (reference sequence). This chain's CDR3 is CASSFDRGLNTEAFF. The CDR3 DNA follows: TGTGCCAGCAGCTTTGACAGGGGCTTGAACACTGAAGCTTTCTTT.

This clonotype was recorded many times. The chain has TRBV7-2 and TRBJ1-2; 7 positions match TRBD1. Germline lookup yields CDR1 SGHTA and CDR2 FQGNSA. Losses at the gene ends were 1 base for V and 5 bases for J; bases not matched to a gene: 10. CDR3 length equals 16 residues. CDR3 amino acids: CASSLDGTGTAYGYTF. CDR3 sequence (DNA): TGTGCCAGCAGCTTAGATGGGACCGGGACAGCATATGGCTACACCTTC.

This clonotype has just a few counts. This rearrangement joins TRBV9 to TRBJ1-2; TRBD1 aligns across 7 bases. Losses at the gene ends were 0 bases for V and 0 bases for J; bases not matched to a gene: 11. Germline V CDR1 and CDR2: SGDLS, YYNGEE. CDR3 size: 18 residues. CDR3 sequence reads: CASSVVRGGVPSNYGYTF. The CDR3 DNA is TGTGCCAGCAGCGTAGTCCGAGGGGGCGTCCCTTCTAACTATGGCTACACCTTC.

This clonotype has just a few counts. This chain's CDR3 is CASSRGQGRLAQYF. CDR3 in DNA: TGTGCCAGCAGCCGGGGACAGGGCAGACTGGCCCAGTACTTC. The V gene is TRBV6-5, the J gene TRBJ2-5, with 9 positions matching TRBD1. The V segment lost 6 bases and the J segment 9 bases; nucleotides outside the gene matches: 11. Germline loops: CDR1 MNHEY, CDR2 SVGAGI. CDR3 length: 14 residues.

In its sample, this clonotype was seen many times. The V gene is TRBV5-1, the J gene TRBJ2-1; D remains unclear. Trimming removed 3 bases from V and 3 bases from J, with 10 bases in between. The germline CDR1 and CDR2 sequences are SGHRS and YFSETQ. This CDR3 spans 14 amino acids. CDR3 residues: CASSSPGLYNEQFF. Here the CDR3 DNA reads TGCGCCAGCAGCTCCCCCGGCCTCTACAATGAGCAGTTCTTC.